This entry features one TCR beta chain sequence. The data were taken from a study of cytomegalovirus exposure and HLA in healthy donors. Germline V gives CDR1 LNHDA, CDR2 SQIVND (reference sequence). The CDR3 spans 12 residues. V was pared by 6 bases and J by 4 bases, with 9 bases between. Using immunoSEQ multiplex PCR, the repertoire was profiled, and TCRdb retains in-frame clones only, with some absent. The sample holds under 200,000 clones; 89% are singletons and the top ten take 10%. This receptor was taken from a woman between 18 and 30 years old in good health and CMV-seropositive. V gene TRBV19 combines with J gene TRBJ2-5, with D possibly matching TRBD1 (6 bases). The sequenced material came from PBMCs. The CDR3 loop reads CASSRGRETQYF. In DNA form, the CDR3 reads TGTGCCAGTAGCAGGGGTAGAGAGACCCAGTACTTC. Based on the CDR3 plus reference TRBV19 and TRBJ2-5, the full variable domain is DGGITQSPKYLFRKEGQNVTLSCEQNLNHDAMYWYRQDPGQGLRLIYYSQIVNDFQKGDIAEGYSVSREKKESFPLTVTSAQKNPTAFYLCASSRGRETQYFGPGTRLLVL.